What follows describes a single T cell receptor beta chain. These data come from a study of blood T cell repertoires in COVID-19. Background on the study: Specimens from acute and convalescent COVID-19 originated in the United States, Italy and Spain. PBMCs, B-cell-depleted T cells, or T cells were the source of the cDNA or gDNA that made up the material.

Authors' processing steps: Amplified reference gene primers provided the basis for estimating nucleated cell counts. The protocol was immunoSEQ multiplex PCR, while the TCRdb copy is restricted to in-frame clones and leaves out a portion. V and J calls and clone size are copied from that table; D and trimming were computed from the DNA. The sample shows under 130,000 clones, 69% of them seen only once. The sequenced material came from peripheral blood. The receptor comes from a man aged 80 or over with acute or convalescent COVID-19.

The CDR3 region has the DNA TGCAGTGCTAGTCCCTGGCAAAGCACAGATACGCAGTATTTT. The encoded protein is CSASPWQSTDTQYF. The gene calls are TRBV20-1 and TRBJ2-3; no definite D call. The germline CDR1 and CDR2 sequences are DFQATT and SNEGSKA (reference sequence). Trimming removed 3 bases at V and 0 bases at J, with 10 bases between. CDR3 size: 14 residues.